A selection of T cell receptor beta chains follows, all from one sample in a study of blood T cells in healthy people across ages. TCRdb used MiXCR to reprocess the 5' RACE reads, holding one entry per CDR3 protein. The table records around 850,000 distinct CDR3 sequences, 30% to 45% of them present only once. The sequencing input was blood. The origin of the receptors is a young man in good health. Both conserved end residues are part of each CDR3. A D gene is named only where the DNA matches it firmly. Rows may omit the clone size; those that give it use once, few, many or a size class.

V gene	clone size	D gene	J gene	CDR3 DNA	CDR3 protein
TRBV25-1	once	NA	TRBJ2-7	TGTGCCAGCAGTGGGACAGTTTCCTACGAGCAGTACTTC	CASSGTVSYEQYF
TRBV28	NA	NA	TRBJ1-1	TGTGCCAGCACTCTACAGAGGGGTCTGAACACTGAAGCTTTCTTT	CASTLQRGLNTEAFF
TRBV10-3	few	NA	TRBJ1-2	TGTGCCATCAGTGACAACGGGTATGGCTACACCTTC	CAISDNGYGYTF
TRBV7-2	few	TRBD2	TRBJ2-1	TGTGCCAGCAGCGCGGGACTAGCGGGAGCCAATGAGCAGTTCTTC	CASSAGLAGANEQFF
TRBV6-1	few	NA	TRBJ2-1	TGTGCCAGCAGTGGGCTATCAGGGGATTTCGCCCAGGTAGGGCAGTTCTTC	CASSGLSGDFAQVGQFF
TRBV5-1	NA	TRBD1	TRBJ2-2	TGCGCCAGCAGCCAACGACAGGGGCGGAACACCGGGGAGCTGTTTTTT	CASSQRQGRNTGELFF
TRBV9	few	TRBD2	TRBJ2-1	TGTGCCAGCAGCTTAGGGGCTAGCGGGGGTCGCAATGAGCAGTTCTTC	CASSLGASGGRNEQFF
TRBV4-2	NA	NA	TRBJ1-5	TGTGCCAGCAGCCAAGAAACAGGTAGAAATCAGCCCCGGCATTTT	CASSQETGRNQPRHF
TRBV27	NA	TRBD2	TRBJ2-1	TGTGCCAGCAGTGCGACTAGCGGGAGGGCCTTAAATGAGCAGTTCTTC	CASSATSGRALNEQFF
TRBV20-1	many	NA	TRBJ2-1	TGCAGTGCTACAGAGGGGAACAATGAGCAGTTCTTC	CSATEGNNEQFF
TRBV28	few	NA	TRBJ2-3	TGTGCCAGCAGGGAGCTGAGGGGGGGGGAAACAGATACGCAGTATTTT	CASRELRGGETDTQYF
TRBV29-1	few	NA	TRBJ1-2	TGCAGCGACACCCCGGGGGGGAATGGCTACACCTTC	CSDTPGGNGYTF
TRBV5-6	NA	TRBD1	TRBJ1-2	TGTGCCAGCAGCTGGGGACAGGGGAATCGCTACACCTTC	CASSWGQGNRYTF
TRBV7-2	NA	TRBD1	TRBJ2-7	TGTGCCAGCAGCTTGCCGACCGGGACAGGGTCCTACGAGCAGTACTTC	CASSLPTGTGSYEQYF
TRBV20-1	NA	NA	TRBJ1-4	TGCAGTGCCCCCGAGGCAGGGTGGTACGAAAAACTGTTTTTT	CSAPEAGWYEKLFF
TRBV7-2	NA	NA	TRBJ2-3	TGTGCCAGCAGCTTAGATCCTCCCAGTAGCACAGATACGCAGTATTTT	CASSLDPPSSTDTQYF
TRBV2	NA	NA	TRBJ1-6	TGTGCCAGCAGACAGAGAGATTATAATTCACCCCTCCACTTT	CASRQRDYNSPLHF
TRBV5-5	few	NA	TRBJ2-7	TGTGCCAGCAGCTTGGGATGGACACCTTACGAGCAGTACTTC	CASSLGWTPYEQYF
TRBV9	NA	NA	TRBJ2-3	TGTGCCAGCAGCGTAAGCAGTGCTAGCACAGATACGCAGTATTTT	CASSVSSASTDTQYF
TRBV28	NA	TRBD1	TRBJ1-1	TGTGCCACCGCGGACAGGGGTGAAGCTTTCTTT	CATADRGEAFF
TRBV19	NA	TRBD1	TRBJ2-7	TGTGCCAGTAGTAGGGGGACAGGTCCCTACGAGCAGTACTTC	CASSRGTGPYEQYF
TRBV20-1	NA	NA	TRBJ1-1	TGCAGTGCTAGTCCGGCAGGGATTGAAGCTTTCTTT	CSASPAGIEAFF